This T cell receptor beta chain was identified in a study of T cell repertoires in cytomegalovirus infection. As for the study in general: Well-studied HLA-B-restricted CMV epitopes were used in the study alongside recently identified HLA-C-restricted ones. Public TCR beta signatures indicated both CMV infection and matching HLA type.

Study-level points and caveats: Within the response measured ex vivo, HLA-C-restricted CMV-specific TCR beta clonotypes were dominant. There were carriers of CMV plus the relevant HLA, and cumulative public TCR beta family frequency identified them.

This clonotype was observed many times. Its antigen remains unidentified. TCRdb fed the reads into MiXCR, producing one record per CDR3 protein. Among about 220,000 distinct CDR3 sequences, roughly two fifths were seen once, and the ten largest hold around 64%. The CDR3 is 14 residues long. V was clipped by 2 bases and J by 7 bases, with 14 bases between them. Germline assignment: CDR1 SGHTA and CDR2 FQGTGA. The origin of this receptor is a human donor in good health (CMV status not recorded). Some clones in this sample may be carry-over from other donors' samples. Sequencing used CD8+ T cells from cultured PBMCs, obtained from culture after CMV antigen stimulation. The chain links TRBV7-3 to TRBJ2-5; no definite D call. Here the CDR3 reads CASSLYSRPSTQYF. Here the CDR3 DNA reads TGTGCCAGCAGCTTATACTCCCGGCCGTCGACCCAGTACTTC.